This entry is about one TCR beta chain. Its specificity is not known. Whereas donors were nominally healthy upon sampling, unrecorded immune exposures were probable. The PCR used 60 Vbeta and 13 Jbeta primers. Assay: immunoSEQ multiplex PCR; the TCRdb copy retains only in-frame clones and omits some. The sample lists about 37,000 clones; 74% were seen once. V shed 0 bases and J shed 4 bases, with 9 bases lying between them. CDR1 MGHRA and CDR2 YSYEKL come from the germline V gene. This CDR3 has 14 residues. The data originate from a study of cytomegalovirus exposure and HLA in healthy donors. Overall study context: The Caucasian-associated ancestry cluster held around four fifths of 398 genotyped donors.

Study results and caveats: Most TCR beta V segments were productive about 87% or about 30% of the time in an earlier analysis. In a later analysis, at a false discovery rate of 0.05, over 15,000 TCR beta sequences were associated with HLA alleles.

The sequence was collected from a young man in good health and CMV-seronegative. The chain couples TRBV4-1 to TRBJ1-1; D gene ambiguous. The sample consisted of PBMCs. The CDR3 sequence: CASSQERGGTEAFF. In nucleotides, the CDR3 is TGCGCCAGCAGCCAAGAACGGGGAGGCACTGAAGCTTTCTTT.